This T cell receptor (beta chain) was retrieved from a study of blood T cell repertoires in COVID-19. On the study more broadly: COVID-19 samples, acute and convalescent, were from the United States, Italy and Spain. The cDNA or gDNA used as material had been derived from T cells, B-cell-depleted T cells, or PBMCs.

In the source study's methods: Using reference gene primer amplification, nucleated cell counts were estimated. Assay used: immunoSEQ multiplex PCR; TCRdb lists only in-frame clones, some missing. V, J and clone size are taken as reported in that table, and D and trimming were inferred from the DNA itself. In the table there are under 350,000 clones, around 90% of which are singletons. This CDR3 has 15 residues. V shed 4 bases, J shed 4 bases, and the junction held 5 bases outside the gene matches. CDR1 and CDR2 (germline): SNHLY, FYNNEI. V is TRBV2 and J is TRBJ2-1; 9 bases fit TRBD1. Input material: peripheral blood. This receptor was taken from a man aged 65 to 85 with acute or convalescent COVID-19. The CDR3 DNA reads as TGTGCCAGCAGTGGGACAGGGGCCCGATACAATGAGCAGTTCTTC. Translation gives CASSGTGARYNEQFF.